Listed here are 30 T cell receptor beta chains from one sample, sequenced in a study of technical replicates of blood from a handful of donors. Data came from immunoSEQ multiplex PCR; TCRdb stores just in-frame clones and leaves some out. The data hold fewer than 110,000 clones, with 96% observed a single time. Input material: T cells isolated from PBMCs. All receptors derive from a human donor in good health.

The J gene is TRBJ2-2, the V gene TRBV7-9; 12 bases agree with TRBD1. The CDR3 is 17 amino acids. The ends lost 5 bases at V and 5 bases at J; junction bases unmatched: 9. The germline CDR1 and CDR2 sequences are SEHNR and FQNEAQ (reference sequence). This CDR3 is CASSQSRDRGPTGELFF. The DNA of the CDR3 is TGTGCCAGCAGCCAATCACGGGACAGGGGGCCTACCGGGGAGCTGTTTTTT.

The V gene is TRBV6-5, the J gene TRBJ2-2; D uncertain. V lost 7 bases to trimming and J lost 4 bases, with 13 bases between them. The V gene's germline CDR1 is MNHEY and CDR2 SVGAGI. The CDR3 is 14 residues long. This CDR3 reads CASTPESLTGELFF. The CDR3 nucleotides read TGTGCCAGCACACCCGAGAGCCTCACCGGGGAGCTGTTTTTT.

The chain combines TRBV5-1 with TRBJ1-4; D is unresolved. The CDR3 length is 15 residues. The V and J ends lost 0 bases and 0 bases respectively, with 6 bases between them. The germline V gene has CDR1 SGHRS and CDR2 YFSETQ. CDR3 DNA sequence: TGCGCCAGCAGCTTGGACCCTACAACTAATGAAAAACTGTTTTTT. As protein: CASSLDPTTNEKLFF. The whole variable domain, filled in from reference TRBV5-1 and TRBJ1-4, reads KAGVTQTPRYLIKTRGQQVTLSCSPISGHRSVSWYQQTPGQGLQFLFEYFSETQRNKGNFPGRFSGRQFSNSRSEMNVSTLELGDSALYLCASSLDPTTNEKLFFGSGTQLSVL.

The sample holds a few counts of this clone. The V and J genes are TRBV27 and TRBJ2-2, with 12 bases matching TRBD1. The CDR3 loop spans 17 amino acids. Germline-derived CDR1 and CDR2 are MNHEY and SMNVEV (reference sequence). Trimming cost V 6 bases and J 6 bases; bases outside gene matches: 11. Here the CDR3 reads CASRQIRGQGAAGELFF. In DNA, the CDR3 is TGTGCCAGCAGGCAAATCCGGGGACAGGGGGCCGCCGGGGAGCTGTTTTTT.

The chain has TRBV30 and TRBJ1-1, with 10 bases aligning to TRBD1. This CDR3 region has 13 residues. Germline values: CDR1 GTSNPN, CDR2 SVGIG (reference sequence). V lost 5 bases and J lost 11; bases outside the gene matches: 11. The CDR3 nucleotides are TGTGCCTGGCACCGGACAGGGGGAGTTTATGCTTTCTTT. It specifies CAWHRTGGVYAFF.

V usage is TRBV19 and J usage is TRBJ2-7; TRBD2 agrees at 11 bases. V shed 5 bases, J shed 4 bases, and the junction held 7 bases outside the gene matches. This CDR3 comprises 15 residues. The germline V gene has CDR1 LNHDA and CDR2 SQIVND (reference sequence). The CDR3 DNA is TGTGCCAGTAGTCTAGCGGGGGGACGATGGTACGAGCAGTACTTC. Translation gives CASSLAGGRWYEQYF.

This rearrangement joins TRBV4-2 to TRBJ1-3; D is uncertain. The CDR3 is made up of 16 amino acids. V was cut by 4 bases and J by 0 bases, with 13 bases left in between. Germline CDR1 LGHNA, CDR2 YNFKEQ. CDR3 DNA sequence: TGTGCCAGCAGCCGGGGAGTGAGGTCCTCTGGAAACACCATATATTTT. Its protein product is CASSRGVRSSGNTIYF.

CDR3 loop: CASSIRGRGLNTEAFF. The DNA of the CDR3 is TGTGCCAGTAGTATTCGGGGCAGGGGATTGAACACTGAAGCTTTCTTT. The chain has TRBV19 and TRBJ1-1; D perhaps matches TRBD1 (6 bases). The CDR3 contains 16 residues. Trimming removed 3 bases at V and 0 bases at J, with 14 bases between. The germline CDR1 and CDR2 sequences are LNHDA and SQIVND (reference sequence).

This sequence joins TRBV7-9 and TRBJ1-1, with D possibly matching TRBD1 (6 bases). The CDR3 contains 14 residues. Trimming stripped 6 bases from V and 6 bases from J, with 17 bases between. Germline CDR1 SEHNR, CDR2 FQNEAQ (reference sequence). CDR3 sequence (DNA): TGTGCCAGCAGGGTGATACAGGGCGGCGCTGAAGCTTTCTTT. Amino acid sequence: CASRVIQGGAEAFF.

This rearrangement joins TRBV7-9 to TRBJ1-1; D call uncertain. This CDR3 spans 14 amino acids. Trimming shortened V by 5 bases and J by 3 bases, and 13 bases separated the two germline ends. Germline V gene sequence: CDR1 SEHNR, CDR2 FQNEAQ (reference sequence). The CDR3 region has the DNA TGTGCCAGCAGCAGAATAAACCGGGACACTGAAGCTTTCTTT. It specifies CASSRINRDTEAFF.

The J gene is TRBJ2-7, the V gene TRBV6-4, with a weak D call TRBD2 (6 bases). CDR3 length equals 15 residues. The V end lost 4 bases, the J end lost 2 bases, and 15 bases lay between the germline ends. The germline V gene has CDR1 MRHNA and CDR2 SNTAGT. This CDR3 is CASSVSASEAYEQYF. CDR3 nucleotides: TGTGCCAGCAGTGTCTCGGCTAGCGAGGCCTACGAGCAGTACTTC.

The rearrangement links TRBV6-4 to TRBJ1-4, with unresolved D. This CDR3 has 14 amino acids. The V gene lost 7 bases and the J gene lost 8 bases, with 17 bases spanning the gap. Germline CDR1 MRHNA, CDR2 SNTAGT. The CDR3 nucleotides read TGTGCCAGCACCCAAGAGGAAGAGGAAGAAAAACTGTTTTTT. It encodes CASTQEEEEEKLFF.

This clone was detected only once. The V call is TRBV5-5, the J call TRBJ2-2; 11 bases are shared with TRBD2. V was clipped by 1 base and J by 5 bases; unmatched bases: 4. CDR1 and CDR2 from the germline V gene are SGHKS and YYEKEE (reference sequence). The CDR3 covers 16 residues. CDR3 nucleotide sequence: TGTGCCAGCAGCTTGTCACTAGCGGGGGAGACCGGGGAGCTGTTTTTT. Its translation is CASSLSLAGETGELFF.

CDR3: CASSSGLAGGPYNEQFF. For the CDR3, the DNA is TGCGCCAGCAGCTCGGGACTAGCGGGAGGGCCCTACAATGAGCAGTTCTTC. The chain couples TRBV5-1 to TRBJ2-1; 16 positions agree with TRBD2. The CDR3 is 17 amino acids. Germline V gene data show CDR1 as SGHRS and CDR2 as YFSETQ. With V trimmed by 3 bases and J by 2 bases, 2 bases remained unmatched.

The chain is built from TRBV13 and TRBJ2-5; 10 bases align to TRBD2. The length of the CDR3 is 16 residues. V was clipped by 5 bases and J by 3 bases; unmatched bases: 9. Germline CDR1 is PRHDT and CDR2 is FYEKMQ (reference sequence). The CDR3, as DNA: TGTGCCAGCAGCCCCCCACGGACTAGCGGAAAAGAGACCCAGTACTTC. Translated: CASSPPRTSGKETQYF.

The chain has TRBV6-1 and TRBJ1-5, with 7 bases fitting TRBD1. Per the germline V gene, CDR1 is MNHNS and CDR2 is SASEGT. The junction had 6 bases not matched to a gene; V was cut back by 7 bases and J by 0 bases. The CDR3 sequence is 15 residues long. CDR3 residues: CASILQGNSNQPQHF. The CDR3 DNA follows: TGTGCCAGCATCCTACAGGGGAATAGCAATCAGCCCCAGCATTTT.

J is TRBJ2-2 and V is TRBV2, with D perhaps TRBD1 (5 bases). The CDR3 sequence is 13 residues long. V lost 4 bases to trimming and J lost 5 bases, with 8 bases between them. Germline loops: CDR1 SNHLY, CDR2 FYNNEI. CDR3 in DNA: TGTGCCAGCAGTGGGGGCCTAACCGGGGAGCTGTTTTTT. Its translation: CASSGGLTGELFF.

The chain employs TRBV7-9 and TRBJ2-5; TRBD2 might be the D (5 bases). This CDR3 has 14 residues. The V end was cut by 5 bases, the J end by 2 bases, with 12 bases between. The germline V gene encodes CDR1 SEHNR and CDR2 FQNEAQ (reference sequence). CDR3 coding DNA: TGTGCCAGCAGCGAGGGTTCGGTGCAAGAGACCCAGTACTTC. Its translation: CASSEGSVQETQYF.

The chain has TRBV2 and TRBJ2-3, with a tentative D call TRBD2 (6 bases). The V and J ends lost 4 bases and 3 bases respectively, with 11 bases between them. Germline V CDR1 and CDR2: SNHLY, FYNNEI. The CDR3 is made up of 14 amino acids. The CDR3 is CASSAAGRTDTQYF. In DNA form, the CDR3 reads TGTGCCAGCAGTGCCGCAGGGAGGACAGATACGCAGTATTTT.

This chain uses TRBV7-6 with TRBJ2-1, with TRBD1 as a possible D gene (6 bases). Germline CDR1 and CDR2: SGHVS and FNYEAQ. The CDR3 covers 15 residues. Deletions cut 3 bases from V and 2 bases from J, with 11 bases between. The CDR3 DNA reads TGTGCCAGCAGCTTGAAAGGGGGTGCCTACAATGAGCAGTTCTTC. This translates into CASSLKGGAYNEQFF.

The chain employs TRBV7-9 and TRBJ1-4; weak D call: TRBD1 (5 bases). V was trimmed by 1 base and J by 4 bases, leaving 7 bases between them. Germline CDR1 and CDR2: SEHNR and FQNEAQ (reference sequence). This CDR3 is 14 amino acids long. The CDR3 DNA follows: TGTGCCAGCAGCTTAGGACAGTTTAATGAAAAACTGTTTTTT. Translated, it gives CASSLGQFNEKLFF.

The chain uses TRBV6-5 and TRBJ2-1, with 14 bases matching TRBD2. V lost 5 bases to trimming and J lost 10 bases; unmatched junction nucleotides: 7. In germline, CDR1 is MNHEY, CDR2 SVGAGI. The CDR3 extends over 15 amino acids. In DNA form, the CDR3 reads TGTGCCAGCAGTGGAGGACTAGCGGGAGGTAGGGAGCAGTTCTTC. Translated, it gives CASSGGLAGGREQFF.

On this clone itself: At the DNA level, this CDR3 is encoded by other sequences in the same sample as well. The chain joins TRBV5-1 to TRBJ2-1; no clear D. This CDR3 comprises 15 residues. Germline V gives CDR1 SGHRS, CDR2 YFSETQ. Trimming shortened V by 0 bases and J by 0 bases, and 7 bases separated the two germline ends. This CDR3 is CASSLGGSSYNEQFF. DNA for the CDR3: TGCGCCAGCAGCTTGGGCGGTAGCTCCTACAATGAGCAGTTCTTC.

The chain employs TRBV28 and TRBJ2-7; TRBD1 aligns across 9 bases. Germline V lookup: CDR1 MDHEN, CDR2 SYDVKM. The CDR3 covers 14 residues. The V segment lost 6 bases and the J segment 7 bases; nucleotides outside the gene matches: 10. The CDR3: CASRPGQGRREQYF. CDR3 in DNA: TGTGCCAGCAGGCCCGGACAGGGGAGGAGGGAGCAGTACTTC.

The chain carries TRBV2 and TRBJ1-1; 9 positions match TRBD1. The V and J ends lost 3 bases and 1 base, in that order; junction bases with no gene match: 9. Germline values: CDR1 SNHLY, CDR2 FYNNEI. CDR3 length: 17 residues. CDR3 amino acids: CASSDRTGVSANTEAFF. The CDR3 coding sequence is TGTGCCAGCAGTGATCGGACAGGGGTTTCTGCGAACACTGAAGCTTTCTTT.

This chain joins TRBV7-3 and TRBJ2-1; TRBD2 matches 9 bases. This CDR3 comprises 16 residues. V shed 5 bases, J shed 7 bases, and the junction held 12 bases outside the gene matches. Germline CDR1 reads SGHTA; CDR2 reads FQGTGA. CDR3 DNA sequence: TGTGCCAGCAGCCCCGAACCCAGCGGGGGGAAAAATGAGCAGTTCTTC. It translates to CASSPEPSGGKNEQFF. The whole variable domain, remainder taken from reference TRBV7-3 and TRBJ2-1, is GAGVSQTPSNKVTEKGKYVELRCDPISGHTALYWYRQSLGQGPEFLIYFQGTGAADDSGLPNDRFFAVRPEGSVSTLKIQRTERGDSAVYLCASSPEPSGGKNEQFFGPGTRLTVL.

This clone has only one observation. CDR3 in DNA: TGTGCCAGCAGTTTACCTAATCCCTACAATGAGCAGTTCTTC. Translating gives CASSLPNPYNEQFF. The rearrangement joins TRBV27 to TRBJ2-1; no firm D call. The germline V gene has CDR1 MNHEY and CDR2 SMNVEV (reference sequence). The CDR3 contains 14 residues. Trimming took 2 bases from V and 2 from J, leaving 7 bases between them.

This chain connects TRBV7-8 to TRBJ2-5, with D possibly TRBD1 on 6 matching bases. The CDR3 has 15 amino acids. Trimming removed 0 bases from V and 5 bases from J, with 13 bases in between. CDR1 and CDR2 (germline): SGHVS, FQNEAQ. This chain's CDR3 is CASSLAGNRVETQYF. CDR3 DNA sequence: TGTGCCAGCAGCTTAGCGGGTAACAGGGTTGAGACCCAGTACTTC.

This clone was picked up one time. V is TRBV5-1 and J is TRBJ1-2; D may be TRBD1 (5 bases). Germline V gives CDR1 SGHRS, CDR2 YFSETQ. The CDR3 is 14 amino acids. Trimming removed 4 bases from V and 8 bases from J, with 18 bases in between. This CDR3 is CASSLGTASQGYTF. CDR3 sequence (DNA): TGCGCCAGCAGCCTAGGGACTGCGTCCCAGGGCTACACCTTC.

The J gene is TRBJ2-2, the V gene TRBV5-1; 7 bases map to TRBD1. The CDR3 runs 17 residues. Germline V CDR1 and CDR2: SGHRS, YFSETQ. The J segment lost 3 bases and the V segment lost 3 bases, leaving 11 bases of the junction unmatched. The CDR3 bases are TGCGCCAGCAGCTCTACAGGGGTCGCGTTGTACACCGGGGAGCTGTTTTTT. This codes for CASSSTGVALYTGELFF.